This T cell receptor beta chain was found in a study of T cell clones after liver transplantation (dated by TCRdb to between 2017 and 2020). Regarding the complete study: ITN030ST, the source of the samples, was a randomized trial that attempted immunosuppression withdrawal within 2 years of liver transplantation. Third party-reactive TCRbeta sequences from pre-transplant MLRs were also identified as an antigen-independent comparator for donor-reactive sequences. The subjects received no induction therapy and were kept on standard immunosuppression until randomization at 12-24 months post-transplant. Blood samples were taken pre-transplant, pre-randomization before withdrawal, and post-randomization after full withdrawal or failed withdrawal. Three of the eight recipients were HCV-positive; the others were transplanted for non-autoimmune, non-viral indications. Tolerance was defined as complete withdrawal of immunosuppression for at least one year without a rise in liver enzymes beyond twice the upper limit of normal. A cohort of 8 liver transplant recipients was studied, of whom 3 were classified as tolerant and 5 as non-tolerant. Donor-reactive T cell clones were identified by TCRbeta sequencing after a pre-transplant mixed lymphocyte reaction and then tracked in post-transplant blood.

Thawed unstimulated PBMCs were stained for CD3, CD4 and CD8 and FACS-sorted into CD3+CD4+ and CD3+CD8+ populations. Randomization to immunosuppression withdrawal applied to every one of the 8 studied subjects. The Qiagen DNeasy Blood and Tissue Kit was used for isolation of genomic DNA. Frozen genomic DNA underwent high-throughput TCRbeta CDR3 sequencing by immunoSEQ, including PCR amplification, mapping, bias correction and internal controls. The authors' analysis ran thus. Only productive rearrangements were retained, with each unique TCRbeta sequence defined by its CDR3 nucleotide sequence together with its V and J gene. Donor-reactive sequences required at least 5-fold expansion in CFSE-low cells versus unstimulated pre-transplant cells and at least 0.01% frequency. Per-subject minimum frequency thresholds, based on the lowest-template unstimulated sample, ensured at least 90% detection power. Jensen-Shannon divergence between the top 1000 TCRbeta sequences post-transplant and pre-transplant was used to measure repertoire turnover. Two-sided Fisher's exact tests were used to test for changes in the detection of donor-reactive sequences. TCRdb obtained this table from immuneACCESS and retained in-frame rearrangements with V and J assigned. These tables miss some clones; where compared with another copy, unresolved V genes account for less than half of the shortfall, and the remainder is unexplained. V and J calls and clone size are given by that table; D and trimming were obtained from the DNA. Across this sample there are more than 75,000 clones, with about 82% seen only once. Of the sample, around 0.5% is held by the ten largest clones.

As concerns this clone: Its antigen is unknown. Per-nucleotide qualities are absent, and no much larger clonotype sits a single base away.

Findings and caveats that apply to the study as a whole: Circulating donor-reactive CD4 TCRbeta sequences fell significantly post-transplant in 5 of 8 subjects, irrespective of tolerance or HCV status. After accounting for repertoire turnover, donor-reactive detection was significantly reduced in 7 of 8 subjects for CD4 and 8 of 8 for CD8. Low numbers of available donor cells limited the measurable donor-reactive repertoire in two subjects. Because no allograft tissue specimens were available, donor-reactive T cells may have migrated into the graft instead of being deleted. The decline in donor-reactive sequences exceeded the decline in third party-reactive sequences, suggesting partial antigen-specific deletion that was unrelated to withdrawal success. The conclusions were considered preliminary, being limited by small, heterogeneous patient numbers and non-standardized post-transplant time points.

At the junction V is shortened by 4 bases and J by 3 bases; bases outside the gene matches: 6. In the germline V gene, CDR1 corresponds to LGHNA and CDR2 to YSLEER. The CDR3 has 15 amino acids, counting the end cysteine and phenylalanine. Only the CDR3 DNA stays, 45 bases, in frame from base 1. In this chain, TRBV4-3 is recombined with TRBJ1-1; 9 junctional bases match TRBD1. This TCR derives from a human patient who received a liver transplant. Once a transplant has taken place, some T cells may be donor derived. The sequencing here drew on CD4+ T cells from blood, taken roughly 3.5 years after liver transplant. The nucleotide sequence is given as TGCGCCAGCAGCCGAAACAGGGGGCGGGACACTGAAGCTTTCTTT. This is translated as CASSRNRGRDTEAFF.